Sequencing of this TCR beta chain was carried out in a study of human T cells and chemical hapten exposure. CDR3 length equals 14 residues. Between the trimmed V and J ends, which lost 6 bases and 5 bases, there was a span of 14 bases. This clonotype occurred a few times. The time point is: pre-sensitization, week 0. As for treatment: therapeutic diphenylcyclopropenone sensitization with weekly scalp DPC. It was unfractionated whole blood from which total RNA was extracted. TCRdb fed the RACE reads into MiXCR, producing one record per CDR3 protein. Of roughly 380,000 distinct CDR3 sequences in the sample, approximately 5% are singletons; the top ten hold 2% to 3%.

The sequencing used whole blood, collected in connection with sensitization to the hapten diphenylcyclopropenone (DPC). This chain links TRBV12-3 or TRBV12-4 with TRBJ2-1, with D possibly matching TRBD2 (6 bases). The TCR originated in a woman in her forties or fifties with alopecia areata. Some clones in this sample may be carry-over from other donors' samples. The CDR3 spells CASSRLPGDNEQFF. CDR3 DNA: TGTGCCAGCAGCCGCCTCCCGGGGGACAATGAGCAGTTCTTC.